Below are 10 T cell receptor beta chains sequenced from a single sample in a study of T-cell reconstitution after alpha-beta-depleted transplantation in children. Preparation of the TCRbeta library used unique molecular identifiers. From the PCR reads, TCRdb called clonotypes with MiXCR, one entry per CDR3 protein. Of just under 550,000 distinct CDR3 sequences listed, approximately 16% were seen once; the top ten hold approximately 3%. This specimen was PBMCs from the stem cell graft donor, taken from the stem cell graft. The receptors here all came from a human donor who donated a stem cell graft to a child with acute lymphoblastic leukemia.

V and J are TRBV2 and TRBJ1-2; 8 bases are shared with TRBD1. CDR1 SNHLY and CDR2 FYNNEI come from the germline V gene. The CDR3 has 15 residues. Trimming cost V 6 bases and J 4 bases; bases outside gene matches: 10. CDR3 sequence reads: CASRHGQGGSYGYTF. In DNA form, the CDR3 reads TGTGCCAGCAGGCACGGACAGGGAGGAAGCTATGGCTACACCTTC.

The rearrangement uses TRBV27 and TRBJ1-1; the D is unclear. CDR1 is MNHEY, CDR2 SMNVEV, per germline (reference sequence). Between the trimmed V and J ends, which lost 8 bases and 0 bases, there was a span of 13 bases. This CDR3 has 14 amino acids. The chain's CDR3 is CASRPGGLNTEAFF. The CDR3 DNA is TGTGCCAGCCGCCCCGGAGGGCTGAACACTGAAGCTTTCTTT.

The J gene is TRBJ2-4, the V gene TRBV14; D is uncertain. The CDR3 runs 16 residues. Germline CDR1 is SGHDN and CDR2 is FVKESK. Deletions cut 1 base from V and 0 bases from J, with 10 bases between. The CDR3 reads CASSQGALIAKNIQYF. The CDR3 DNA sequence: TGTGCCAGCAGCCAAGGGGCGCTCATAGCCAAAAACATTCAGTACTTC.

The gene calls are TRBV4-1 and TRBJ2-2, with D perhaps matching TRBD1 or TRBD2 (5 bases each). Looked up from germline, CDR1 is MGHRA and CDR2 is YSYEKL. Deletions cut 1 base from V and 6 bases from J, with 27 bases between. This CDR3 region has 20 residues. This CDR3 reads CASSQGTGRSDPPFAGELFF. CDR3 sequence (DNA): TGCGCCAGCAGCCAAGGGACGGGGCGATCGGATCCGCCGTTCGCCGGGGAGCTGTTTTTT.

V gene TRBV29-1 combines with J gene TRBJ1-1, with D possibly being TRBD1 (5 bases). CDR3 length: 13 amino acids. V shed 3 bases and J shed 8 bases, with 16 bases lying between them. The germline V gene encodes CDR1 SQVTM and CDR2 ANQGSEA. As DNA, the CDR3 is TGCAGCGTTGACCCGGGACGGGGAAGGGAAGCTTTCTTT. It encodes CSVDPGRGREAFF.

This clonotype has a handful of counts. This CDR3 reads CASSSLGGKLFF. The CDR3 nucleotides read TGTGCCAGCAGTTCCCTAGGGGGAAAACTGTTTTTT. The chain employs TRBV27 and TRBJ1-4; D is possibly TRBD1 (6 bases). Germline V gene sequence: CDR1 MNHEY, CDR2 SMNVEV (reference sequence). Trimming took 4 bases from V and 10 from J, leaving 10 bases between them. The CDR3 is 12 amino acids. The full variable domain, completed using reference TRBV27 and TRBJ1-4, is EAQVTQNPRYLITVTGKKLTVTCSQNMNHEYMSWYRQDPGLGLRQIYYSMNVEVTDKGDVPEGYKVSRKEKRNFPLILESPSPNQTSLYFCASSSLGGKLFFGSGTQLSVL.

In its sample, this clonotype was seen a few times. This chain connects TRBV11-2 to TRBJ2-5; 14 positions agree with TRBD2. The CDR3 consists of 19 residues. Per the germline V gene, CDR1 is SGHAT and CDR2 is FQNNGV. The ends lost 3 bases at V and 4 bases at J; junction bases unmatched: 13. The CDR3 sequence is CASSFTVPGLAGASETQYF. In DNA, the CDR3 is TGTGCCAGCAGCTTCACCGTTCCGGGACTAGCGGGAGCATCAGAGACCCAGTACTTC. Looking up the rest from reference TRBV11-2 and TRBJ2-5 gives the full variable domain: EAGVAQSPRYKIIEKRQSVAFWCNPISGHATLYWYQQILGQGPKLLIQFQNNGVVDDSQLPKDRFSAERLKGVDSTLKIQPAKLEDSAVYLCASSFTVPGLAGASETQYFGPGTRLLVL.

In its sample, this clonotype was seen a few times. This chain joins TRBV6-5 and TRBJ2-1, with 10 bases that match TRBD1. The CDR3 has 15 amino acids. Germline values: CDR1 MNHEY, CDR2 SVGAGI. V lost 5 bases and J lost 4; bases outside the gene matches: 5. The CDR3 protein is CASSNPGQGYNEQFF. CDR3 DNA sequence: TGTGCCAGCAGTAATCCGGGACAGGGGTACAATGAGCAGTTCTTC.

The chain uses TRBV7-2 and TRBJ2-3; tentative D call: TRBD2 (5 bases). V gave up 3 bases and J gave up 5 bases, with 18 bases separating them. The CDR3 contains 16 residues. Germline V gene sequence: CDR1 SGHTA, CDR2 FQGNSA. The CDR3 loop reads CASSFGYNGILDTQYF. DNA for the CDR3: TGTGCCAGCAGCTTCGGGTATAACGGGATTTTAGATACGCAGTATTTT. The full variable domain, its missing parts supplied by reference TRBV7-2 and TRBJ2-3, is GAGVSQSPSNKVTEKGKDVELRCDPISGHTALYWYRQSLGQGLEFLIYFQGNSAPDKSGLPSDRFSAERTGGSVSTLTIQRTQQEDSAVYLCASSFGYNGILDTQYFGPGTRLTVL.

This clonotype was observed a few times. V gene TRBV28 combines with J gene TRBJ1-4; no firm D call. CDR1 is MDHEN and CDR2 is SYDVKM in the germline V gene. There are 15 residues in the CDR3. Trimming stripped 8 bases from V and 0 bases from J, with 13 bases between. This chain's CDR3 is CASRTPVATNEKLFF. CDR3 DNA sequence: TGTGCCAGCCGAACCCCGGTTGCAACTAATGAAAAACTGTTTTTT.